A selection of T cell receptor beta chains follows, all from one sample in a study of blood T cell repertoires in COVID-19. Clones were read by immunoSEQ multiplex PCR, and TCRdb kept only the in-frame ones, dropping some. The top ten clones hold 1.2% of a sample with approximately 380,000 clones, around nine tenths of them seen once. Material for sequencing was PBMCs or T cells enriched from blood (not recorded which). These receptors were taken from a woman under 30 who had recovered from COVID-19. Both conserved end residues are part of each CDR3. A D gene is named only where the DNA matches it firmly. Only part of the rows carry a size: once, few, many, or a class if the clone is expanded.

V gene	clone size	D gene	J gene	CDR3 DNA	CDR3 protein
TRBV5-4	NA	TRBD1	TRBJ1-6	TGTGCCAGCAGCTTGGGACAGGGGGTCGGTTCACCCCTCCACTTT	CASSLGQGVGSPLHF
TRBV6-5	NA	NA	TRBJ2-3	TGTGCCAGCACTGTGGGGACTTGGCAGTATTTT	CASTVGTWQYF
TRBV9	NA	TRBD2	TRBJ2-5	TGTGCCAGCAGCGTCGGGGGGACCAAAGAGACCCAGTACTTC	CASSVGGTKETQYF
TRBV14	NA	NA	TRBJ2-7	TGTGCCAGCAGCCACGGGACAAGCTCCTACGAGCAGTACTTC	CASSHGTSSYEQYF
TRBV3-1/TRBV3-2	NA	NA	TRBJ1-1	TGTGCCAGCAGTTGGGGGGGCACTGAAGCTTTCTTT	CASSWGGTEAFF
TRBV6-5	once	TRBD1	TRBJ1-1	TGTGCCAGCAGGCGGACAGGGTACGGAGCTTTCTTT	CASRRTGYGAFF
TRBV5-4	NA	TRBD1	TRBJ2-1	TGTGCCAGCAGCCTGGGACAGAGCTCCTACAATGAGCAGTTCTTC	CASSLGQSSYNEQFF
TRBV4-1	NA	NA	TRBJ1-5	TGCGCCAGCAGCCAAGATTCAGGGGTTCAACAGCCCCAGCATTTT	CASSQDSGVQQPQHF
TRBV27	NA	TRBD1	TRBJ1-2	TGTGCCAGCAGTTTATCAGGGGGCAGTGGCTACACCTTC	CASSLSGGSGYTF
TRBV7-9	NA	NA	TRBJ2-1	TGTGCCAGCAGCTTAGCGATAACTAGGCGCTCCTACAATGAGCAGTTCTTC	CASSLAITRRSYNEQFF
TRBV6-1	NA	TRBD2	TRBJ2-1	TGTGCCAGCAGTGAAGCGCGGGTAGCGGGGAGCTCCTACAATGAGCAGTTCTTC	CASSEARVAGSSYNEQFF
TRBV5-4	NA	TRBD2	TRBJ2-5	TGTGCCAGCAGCCCTAGCGGGGGTGGGACCCAGTACTTC	CASSPSGGGTQYF
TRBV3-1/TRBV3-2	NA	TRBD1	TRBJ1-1	TGTGCCAGCAGCCAGGGACAGGGGAACACTGAAGCTTTCTTT	CASSQGQGNTEAFF
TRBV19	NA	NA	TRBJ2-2	TGTGCCAGTCAAGGCAGAGGGACCGGGGAGCTGTTTTTT	CASQGRGTGELFF
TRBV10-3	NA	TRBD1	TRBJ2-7	TGTGCCATCAGTGAGGGACAGGGTTCCGAGCAGTACTTC	CAISEGQGSEQYF
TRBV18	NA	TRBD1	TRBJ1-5	TGTGCCAGCTCCCCCCTCAGAGGAACAGGGGGCAGGTGGGAGCCCCAGCATTTT	CASSPLRGTGGRWEPQHF
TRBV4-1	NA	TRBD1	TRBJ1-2	TGCGCCAGCAGCCAACCCCGACCCATGGACAGGGGGCATGGCTACACCTTC	CASSQPRPMDRGHGYTF
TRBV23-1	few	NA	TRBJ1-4	TGCGCCAGCAGTCAATCAAAGGCAGGTAATGAAAAACTGTTTTTT	CASSQSKAGNEKLFF
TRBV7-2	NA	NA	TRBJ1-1	TGTGCCAGCAGCCCCCAAGCTAACACTGAAGCTTTCTTT	CASSPQANTEAFF
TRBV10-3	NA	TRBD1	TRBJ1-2	TGTGCCATCAGGGGACAGGGGGCGGGCTACACCTTC	CAIRGQGAGYTF
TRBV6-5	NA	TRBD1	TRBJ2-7	TGTGCCAGCAGTTACTCTCGGGCAGGGGGTACCTACGAGCAGTACTTC	CASSYSRAGGTYEQYF
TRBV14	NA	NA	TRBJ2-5	TGTGCCAGCAGCCAAGGCGTGTCGCCAACGGAGACCCAGTACTTC	CASSQGVSPTETQYF
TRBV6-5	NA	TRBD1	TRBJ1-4	TGTGCCAGCAGTTACTCGGACAGGGGAAATGAAAAACTGTTTTTT	CASSYSDRGNEKLFF
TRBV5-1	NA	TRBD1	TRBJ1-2	TGCGCCAGCAGCGGAGGGGACAGGGCCGGTGGCTACACCTTC	CASSGGDRAGGYTF
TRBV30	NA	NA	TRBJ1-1	TGTGCCTGGACCGAGATGAACACTGAAGCTTTCTTT	CAWTEMNTEAFF
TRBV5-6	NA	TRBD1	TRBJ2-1	TGTGCCAGCAGCTTACTGGGACAGGGGATTAGGGATGAGCAGTTCTTC	CASSLLGQGIRDEQFF
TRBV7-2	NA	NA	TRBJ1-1	TGTGCCAGCTTATTTGGTCTTACAGTTGAAGCTTTCTTT	CASLFGLTVEAFF
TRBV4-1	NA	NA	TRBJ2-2	TGCGCCAGCAGCCAAGGCCAGGGGAACACCGGGGAGCTGTTTTTT	CASSQGQGNTGELFF
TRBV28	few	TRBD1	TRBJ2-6	TGTGCCAGCAGTCCCCGGACAGGGATGGAAGGGGCCAACGTCCTGACTTTC	CASSPRTGMEGANVLTF
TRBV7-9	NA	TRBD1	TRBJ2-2	TGTGCCAGCAGCCCCCCGGACAGGGCTCCCGGGGAGCTGTTTTTT	CASSPPDRAPGELFF
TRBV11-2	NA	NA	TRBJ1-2	TGTGCCAGCAGCCCCGGGGCAGGGGCTAACTATGGCTACACCTTC	CASSPGAGANYGYTF
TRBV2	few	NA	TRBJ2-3	TGTGCCAGCAGCGCCGACTATTCTACGCAGTATTTT	CASSADYSTQYF
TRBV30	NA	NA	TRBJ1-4	TGTGCCTCCGGGGAATGGACTAATGAAAAACTGTTTTTT	CASGEWTNEKLFF
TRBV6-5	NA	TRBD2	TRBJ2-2	TGTGCCAGCAGTTACTCGTGGAGGGAGGGCACCGGGGAGCTGTTTTTT	CASSYSWREGTGELFF
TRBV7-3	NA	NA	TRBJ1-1	TGTGCCAGCAGCTTAATGCCCAGGGTGGCCGGCACTGAAGCTTTCTTT	CASSLMPRVAGTEAFF
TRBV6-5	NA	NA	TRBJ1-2	TGTGCCAGTGGCAGGGTTGGCTACACCTTC	CASGRVGYTF
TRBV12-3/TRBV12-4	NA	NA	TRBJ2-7	TGTGCCAGCAGTTCCGGGGAGGTTGGGCAGTACTTC	CASSSGEVGQYF
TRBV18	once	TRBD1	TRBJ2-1	TGTGCCAGCGCACCGGGACAGGGCAACAATGAGCAGTTCTTC	CASAPGQGNNEQFF
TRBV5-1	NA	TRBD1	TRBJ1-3	TGCGCCAGCAGCTTGGTGGAACCGGGACAGGGCCACACCATATATTTT	CASSLVEPGQGHTIYF
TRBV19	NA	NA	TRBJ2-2	TGTGCCAGTAGCCCTAATTTCTTCGGGAACACCGGGGAGCTGTTTTTT	CASSPNFFGNTGELFF
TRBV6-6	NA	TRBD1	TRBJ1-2	TGTGCCACCGCGACCGGGACAGGGTACTATGGCTACACCTTC	CATATGTGYYGYTF
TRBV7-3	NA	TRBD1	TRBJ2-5	TGTGCCAGCAGCAGGGGACAGCGGGAGACCCAGTACTTC	CASSRGQRETQYF
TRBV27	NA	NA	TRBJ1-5	TGTGCCAGCAGTCCTACGGGACAGCCCCAGCATTTT	CASSPTGQPQHF
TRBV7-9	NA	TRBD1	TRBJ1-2	TGTGCCAGCAGCTTATACGGGGACAGCCCCTATGGCTACACCTTC	CASSLYGDSPYGYTF
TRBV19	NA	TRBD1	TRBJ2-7	TGTGCCAGTAGTTCGGGACAGGGGAACTACGAGCAGTACTTC	CASSSGQGNYEQYF
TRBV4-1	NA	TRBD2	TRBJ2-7	TGCGCCAGCAGCCGTGATGGGGGGGGGTTGGCCTACGAGCAGTACTTC	CASSRDGGGLAYEQYF
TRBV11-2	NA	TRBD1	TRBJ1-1	TGTGCCAGCAGCGAAACAGGGGGAGGGAACACTGAAGCTTTCTTT	CASSETGGGNTEAFF
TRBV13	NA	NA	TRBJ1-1	TGTGCCAGCAACAGCCTGGCAAGAGAAGGGGGCACTGAAGCTTTCTTT	CASNSLAREGGTEAFF
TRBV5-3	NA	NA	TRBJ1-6	TGTGCCAGCCAGGGTAAGGGGGGGGAATCACCCCTCCACTTT	CASQGKGGESPLHF
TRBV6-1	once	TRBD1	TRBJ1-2	TGTGCCAGCAGTGACGGACAGGTCGGGTTTGGCTACACCTTC	CASSDGQVGFGYTF
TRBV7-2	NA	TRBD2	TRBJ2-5	TGTGCCAGCTCCCAAAACGGCGGGGGGCAAGAGACCCAGTACTTC	CASSQNGGGQETQYF
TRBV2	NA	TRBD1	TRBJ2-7	TGTGCCAGCAGTCTACTAACAGGGGATCAAGGGGAGCAGTACTTC	CASSLLTGDQGEQYF
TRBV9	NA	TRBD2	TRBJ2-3	TGTGCCAGCAGCCCCGGGACTAGCGGCCTCACAGATACGCAGTATTTT	CASSPGTSGLTDTQYF
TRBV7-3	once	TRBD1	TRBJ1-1	TGTGCCAGCAGCCAAGGGGACAGGCTCACTGAAGCTTTCTTT	CASSQGDRLTEAFF
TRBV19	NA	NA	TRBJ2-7	TGTGCCAGTAGTATTCTTTCTGGGGGGAACGAGCAGTACTTC	CASSILSGGNEQYF
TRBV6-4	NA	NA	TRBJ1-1	TGTGCCAGCAGTGACTCAAGCCGGGACATTTCAAACACTGAAGCTTTCTTT	CASSDSSRDISNTEAFF
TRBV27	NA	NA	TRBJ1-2	TGTGCCAGCAGCGACAGGTCGCAGGTTGGCTACACCTTC	CASSDRSQVGYTF
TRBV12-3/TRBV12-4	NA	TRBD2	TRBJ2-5	TGTGCCAGCAGTTTTAGCGGGGGGGAGACCCAGTACTTC	CASSFSGGETQYF